These 26 T cell receptor beta chains came from one sample sequenced in a study of cytotoxic CD8 clonotypes in ibrutinib-treated CLL. This table comes from immunoSEQ multiplex PCR, and its TCRdb copy is limited to in-frame clones, with some not included. The sample includes about 69,000 clones, 80% of them seen just once. Material: PBMCs, obtained at disease progression, from a patient treated with ibrutinib. The receptor source for this set is a human donor with chronic lymphocytic leukemia.

This clone occurred once. The CDR3 region is CAWMSAGNTIYF. The CDR3, as DNA: TGTGCCTGGATGTCTGCGGGAAACACCATATATTTT. The chain recombines TRBV30 with TRBJ1-3, with unresolved D. Germline-derived CDR1 and CDR2 are GTSNPN and SVGIG (reference sequence). V lost 4 bases and J lost 4, with 8 bases in between. The CDR3 has 12 amino acids.

This clone was found once. This chain connects TRBV4-1 to TRBJ2-7, with D possibly TRBD1 on 6 matching bases. This CDR3 is 14 amino acids long. V lost 4 bases and J lost 2, with 12 bases in between. Germline CDR1 and CDR2: MGHRA and YSYEKL. CDR3 nucleotide sequence: TGCGCCAGCAGCCCCCAGGGGTCCCCCTACGAGCAGTACTTC. Translated: CASSPQGSPYEQYF.

The V gene is TRBV6-5, the J gene TRBJ1-1; D is uncertain. This CDR3 is 14 amino acids long. Germline V CDR1 and CDR2: MNHEY, SVGAGI. V shed 0 bases and J shed 1 base, with 6 bases lying between them. The CDR3 protein is CASSYSQQNTEAFF. CDR3 nucleotides: TGTGCCAGCAGTTACTCCCAGCAGAACACTGAAGCTTTCTTT.

This clone was found once. This CDR3 is CASTRGQGAVRTTQHF. CDR3 DNA sequence: TGTGCCAGCACACGGGGACAGGGGGCTGTTCGGACCACCCAGCATTTT. V usage is TRBV5-8 and J usage is TRBJ1-5, with 12 bases aligning to TRBD1. The germline gives CDR1 SGHTS, CDR2 YDEGEE. V lost 6 bases to trimming and J lost 11 bases; unmatched junction nucleotides: 15. The length of the CDR3 is 16 residues.

The J gene is TRBJ2-7, the V gene TRBV5-1; D gene uncertain. The ends were cut back, 0 bases at V and 2 bases at J, with 9 bases in the middle. The germline CDR1 and CDR2 sequences are SGHRS and YFSETQ. This CDR3 spans 14 amino acids. The CDR3: CASSLGSQTYEQYF. For the CDR3, the DNA is TGCGCCAGCAGCTTGGGATCGCAAACCTACGAGCAGTACTTC.

This chain links TRBV5-8 with TRBJ1-3; unclear D gene. This CDR3 region has 15 residues. In germline, CDR1 is SGHTS, CDR2 YDEGEE. The germline V and J ends were trimmed by 0 bases and 2 bases, with 9 bases remaining between them. CDR3 sequence reads: CASSLVRGTGNTIYF. CDR3 nucleotide sequence: TGTGCCAGCAGCTTGGTGCGGGGAACTGGAAACACCATATATTTT.

This rearrangement joins TRBV9 to TRBJ2-7, with D perhaps being TRBD1 or TRBD2 (6 bases each). CDR3 size: 15 residues. Germline V gene lookup returns CDR1 SGDLS and CDR2 YYNGEE. V was pared by 2 bases and J by 4 bases, with 16 bases between. CDR3 in DNA: TGTGCCAGCAGCGTTGGAGGGACAACAACTTACGAGCAGTACTTC. This encodes CASSVGGTTTYEQYF.

This rearrangement joins TRBV5-6 to TRBJ1-1, with D uncertain. The CDR3 sequence is 14 residues long. In germline, CDR1 is SGHDT, CDR2 YYEEEE. V lost 0 bases and J lost 4, with 10 bases in between. The CDR3 nucleotides read TGTGCCAGCAGCTTGGGACATTGGAGCACTGAAGCTTTCTTT. Amino acid sequence: CASSLGHWSTEAFF. The entire variable domain, with the rest obtained from reference TRBV5-6 and TRBJ1-1, is as follows: DAGVTQSPTHLIKTRGQQVTLRCSPKSGHDTVSWYQQALGQGPQFIFQYYEEEERQRGNFPDRFSGHQFPNYSSELNVNALLLGDSALYLCASSLGHWSTEAFFGQGTRLTVV.

This clone was detected once. The CDR3: CASSPAGGDEQFF. Here the CDR3 DNA reads TGTGCCAGCAGCCCGGCAGGGGGCGATGAGCAGTTCTTC. The chain has TRBV11-3 and TRBJ2-1; TRBD1 agrees at 8 bases. The CDR3 runs 13 residues. CDR1 and CDR2 (germline): SGHNT, YENEEA. Trimming cost V 5 bases and J 8 bases; bases outside gene matches: 5.

The chain is built from TRBV18 and TRBJ2-2, with no clear D. The V gene's germline CDR1 is KGHSH and CDR2 LQKENI. Trimming shortened V by 1 base and J by 1 base, and 4 bases separated the two germline ends. The CDR3 length is 14 residues. DNA for the CDR3: TGTGCCAGCTCACCACGTCAGAACACCGGGGAGCTGTTTTTT. Protein: CASSPRQNTGELFF.

J is TRBJ2-1 and V is TRBV2, with D possibly being TRBD1 or TRBD2 (6 bases each). Per the germline V gene, CDR1 is SNHLY and CDR2 is FYNNEI. The V and J ends lost 7 bases and 2 bases respectively, with 9 bases between them. The CDR3 runs to 13 residues. The CDR3 nucleotides read TGTGCCAGCAAGGGGGGAACCTACAATGAGCAGTTCTTC. Its protein product is CASKGGTYNEQFF.

This clone was found a few times. The genes are TRBV29-1 and TRBJ1-2; D is unresolved. The V gene's germline CDR1 is SQVTM and CDR2 ANQGSEA. This CDR3 has 12 amino acids. The V end was cut by 6 bases, the J end by 0 bases, with 8 bases between. CDR3 nucleotide sequence: TGCAGCGTGGTGGCAGCTAACTATGGCTACACCTTC. This codes for CSVVAANYGYTF.

The genes are TRBV11-3 and TRBJ2-7; D uncertain. There are 13 residues in the CDR3. Germline loops: CDR1 SGHNT, CDR2 YENEEA. Trimming took off 3 bases at V and 6 bases at J, with 12 bases between the two ends. CDR3 coding DNA: TGTGCCAGCAGCTTTTATCCGTCGAGCGAGCAGTACTTC. As protein: CASSFYPSSEQYF.

CDR3 in amino acids: CASTDRAPLSYEQYF. Written as DNA, the CDR3 is TGCGCCAGCACCGACAGGGCCCCCCTCTCCTACGAGCAGTACTTC. The chain links TRBV10-2 to TRBJ2-7; 7 nucleotides agree with TRBD1. There are 15 residues in the CDR3. The junction had 9 bases not matched to a gene; V was cut back by 7 bases and J by 0 bases. CDR1 and CDR2 (germline): WSHSY, SAAADI.

The V gene is TRBV4-1, the J gene TRBJ1-2; 11 bases map to TRBD1. The CDR3 has 18 amino acids. The V and J ends lost 1 base and 4 bases, in that order; junction bases with no gene match: 11. CDR1 is MGHRA and CDR2 is YSYEKL in the germline V gene. DNA for the CDR3: TGCGCCAGCAGCCAAGTTCCAGGACAGGGGGCATTTAGCTATGGCTACACCTTC. Translated, it gives CASSQVPGQGAFSYGYTF.

The chain uses TRBV25-1 and TRBJ2-7; D ambiguous. The CDR3 covers 12 residues. Germline lookup yields CDR1 MGHDK and CDR2 SYGVNS. Trimming stripped 4 bases from V and 3 bases from J, with 7 bases between. CDR3 region: CASSVHGYEQYF. The CDR3 DNA sequence: TGTGCCAGCAGTGTCCACGGCTACGAGCAGTACTTC.

The chain couples TRBV30 to TRBJ1-5; D not certain. Between the trimmed V and J ends, which lost 2 bases and 7 bases, there was a span of 12 bases. CDR1 and CDR2 (germline): GTSNPN, SVGIG (reference sequence). This CDR3 is 13 amino acids long. CDR3 in amino acids: CAWSPAIRQPQHF. The CDR3 nucleotides are TGTGCCTGGAGTCCGGCAATTAGGCAGCCCCAGCATTTT.

This sequence joins TRBV7-9 and TRBJ2-1; tentative D call: TRBD2 (6 bases). The ends were cut back, 4 bases at V and 4 bases at J, with 17 bases in the middle. The CDR3 extends over 16 amino acids. In germline, CDR1 is SEHNR, CDR2 FQNEAQ (reference sequence). CDR3 DNA sequence: TGTGCCAGCAGCTCAACGGGGACTGACGATTACAATGAGCAGTTCTTC. Protein product: CASSSTGTDDYNEQFF. Using reference TRBV7-9 and TRBJ2-1 for the parts outside the CDR3, the full variable domain is DTGVSQNPRHKITKRGQNVTFRCDPISEHNRLYWYRQTLGQGPEFLTYFQNEAQLEKSRLLSDRFSAERPKGSFSTLEIQRTEQGDSAMYLCASSSTGTDDYNEQFFGPGTRLTVL.

This clone was seen just once. This sequence joins TRBV4-1 and TRBJ2-5; D not certain. Germline V lookup: CDR1 MGHRA, CDR2 YSYEKL. This CDR3 has 16 amino acids. V was cut by 1 base and J by 7 bases, with 19 bases left in between. CDR3 in amino acids: CASSQGGEPSAATQYF. CDR3 DNA: TGCGCCAGCAGCCAAGGTGGGGAACCCTCTGCGGCGACCCAGTACTTC.

This clone was seen a few times. The rearrangement links TRBV10-3 to TRBJ2-5, with 10 bases lining up with TRBD2. Per the germline V gene, CDR1 is ENHRY and CDR2 is SYGVKD. CDR3 length equals 18 residues. The V segment lost 2 bases and the J segment 0 bases; nucleotides outside the gene matches: 9. CDR3 DNA: TGTGCCATCAGTGAGGCCGGGGGTAGCGGGGGGAACCAAGAGACCCAGTACTTC. Its protein is CAISEAGGSGGNQETQYF.

This chain joins TRBV19 and TRBJ1-2; TRBD1 might be the D (6 bases). The CDR3 covers 17 residues. V shed 4 bases and J shed 4 bases, with 22 bases lying between them. The germline gives CDR1 LNHDA, CDR2 SQIVND (reference sequence). The CDR3 protein is CASSTYREELLGYGYTF. Here the CDR3 DNA reads TGTGCCAGTAGTACATACAGGGAGGAGCTACTAGGCTATGGCTACACCTTC.

The gene calls are TRBV4-1 and TRBJ2-5; possible D gene TRBD1, 5 bases. CDR3 length equals 18 residues. Trimming pared 0 bases from V and 2 bases from J, leaving 19 bases between. The germline V gene has CDR1 MGHRA and CDR2 YSYEKL. The CDR3 is CASSQEVWGSLLQETQYF. CDR3 DNA sequence: TGCGCCAGCAGCCAAGAAGTTTGGGGCAGTCTGCTACAAGAGACCCAGTACTTC.

The chain links TRBV28 to TRBJ1-2, with D unclear. CDR1 MDHEN and CDR2 SYDVKM come from the germline V gene. This CDR3 region has 11 residues. V shed 10 bases and J shed 14 bases, with 20 bases lying between them. The CDR3 nucleotides are TGTGCCACCCGCTTCGGACCTTCAAGGACCTTC. Residues: CATRFGPSRTF.

The rearrangement joins TRBV7-9 to TRBJ1-3, with D perhaps TRBD1 (5 bases). This CDR3 has 16 residues. V was clipped by 6 bases and J by 4 bases, with 19 bases between them. Looked up from germline, CDR1 is SEHNR and CDR2 is FQNEAQ (reference sequence). CDR3 loop: CASRAETGFAGNTIYF. The CDR3 nucleotides read TGTGCCAGCAGGGCGGAAACAGGTTTTGCAGGAAACACCATATATTTT.

V is TRBV9 and J is TRBJ1-2; unclear D gene. CDR1 and CDR2 from the germline V gene are SGDLS and YYNGEE. The V end was cut by 0 bases, the J end by 0 bases, with 6 bases between. The CDR3 spans 14 residues. CDR3 protein: CASSVVAANYGYTF. CDR3 sequence (DNA): TGTGCCAGCAGCGTAGTCGCAGCTAACTATGGCTACACCTTC.

The chain has TRBV18 and TRBJ2-6; D unresolved. Trimming cost V 2 bases and J 0 bases, with 8 bases left between them. This CDR3 has 16 residues. CDR1 is KGHSH and CDR2 is LQKENI in the germline V gene. Written as DNA, the CDR3 is TGTGCCAGCTCACCAGCCATGAGCTCTGGGGCCAACGTCCTGACTTTC. Its protein product is CASSPAMSSGANVLTF.